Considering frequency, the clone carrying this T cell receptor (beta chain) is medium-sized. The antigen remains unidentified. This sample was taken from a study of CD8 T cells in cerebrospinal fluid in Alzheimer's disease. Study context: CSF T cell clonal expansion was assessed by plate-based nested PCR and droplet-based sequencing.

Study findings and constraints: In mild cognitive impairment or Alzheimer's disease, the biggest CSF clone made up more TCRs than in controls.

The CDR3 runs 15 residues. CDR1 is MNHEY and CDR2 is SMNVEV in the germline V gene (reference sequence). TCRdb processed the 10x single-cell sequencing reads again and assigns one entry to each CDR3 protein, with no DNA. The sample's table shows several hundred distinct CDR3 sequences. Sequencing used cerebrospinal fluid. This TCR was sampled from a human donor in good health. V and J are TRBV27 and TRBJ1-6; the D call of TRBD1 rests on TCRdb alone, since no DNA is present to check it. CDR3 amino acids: CASSISGTVNSPLHF.